This T cell receptor beta chain was sequenced during a study of T cell repertoires in cytomegalovirus infection. At the level of the study: In the study, CMV epitopes included recently identified HLA-C-restricted and well-studied HLA-B-restricted ones. Evidence of both CMV infection and a matching HLA type came from public TCR beta signatures.

TCRdb recomputed calls from the reads with MiXCR, one row per CDR3 protein. Of 450,000 to 550,000 distinct CDR3 sequences listed, approximately 46% are singletons. Germline CDR1 SGHVT, CDR2 SQSDAQ. The CDR3 sequence is 16 residues long. The V segment lost 4 bases and the J segment 2 bases; nucleotides outside the gene matches: 8. Regarding this clonotype: Its target is unknown.

Whole-study findings and limits: Ex vivo, HLA-C-restricted CMV-specific TCR beta clonotypes prevailed over the rest of the response. Identification of carriers of CMV plus the relevant HLA was performed using cumulative public TCR beta family frequency.

The specimen was cultured PBMCs, collected from culture after CMV antigen stimulation. The chain joins TRBV7-4 to TRBJ2-5; 9 nucleotides line up with TRBD2. The clonotype was recovered from a human donor in good health (CMV status not recorded). Some clones in this sample may be carry-over from other donors' samples. CDR3: CASSWKTSGNQETQYF. CDR3 nucleotides: TGTGCCAGCAGCTGGAAGACTAGCGGAAATCAAGAGACCCAGTACTTC.